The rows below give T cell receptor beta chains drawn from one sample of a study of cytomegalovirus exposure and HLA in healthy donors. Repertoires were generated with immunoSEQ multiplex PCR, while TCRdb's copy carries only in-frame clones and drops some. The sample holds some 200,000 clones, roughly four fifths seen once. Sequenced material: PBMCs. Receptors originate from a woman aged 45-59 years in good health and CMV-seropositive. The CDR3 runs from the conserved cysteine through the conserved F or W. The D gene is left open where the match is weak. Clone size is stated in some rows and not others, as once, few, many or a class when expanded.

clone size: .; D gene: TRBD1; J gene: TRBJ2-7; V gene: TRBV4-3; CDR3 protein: CASSQTGGAAYEQYF; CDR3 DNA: TGCGCCAGCAGCCAGACAGGGGGCGCGGCGTACGAGCAGTACTTC
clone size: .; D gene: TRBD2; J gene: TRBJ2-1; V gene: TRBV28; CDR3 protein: CASSSRLARYNEQFF; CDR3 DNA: TGTGCCAGCAGTTCGAGACTAGCGCGGTACAATGAGCAGTTCTTC
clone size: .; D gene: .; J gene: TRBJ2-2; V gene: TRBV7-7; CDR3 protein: CASSRSGTGELFF; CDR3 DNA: TGTGCTAGCAGCCGTTCCGGGACCGGGGAGCTGTTTTTT
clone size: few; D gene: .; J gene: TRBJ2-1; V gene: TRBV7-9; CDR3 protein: CASSPTSNEQFF; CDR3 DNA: TGTGCCAGCAGTCCGACTAGCAATGAGCAGTTCTTC
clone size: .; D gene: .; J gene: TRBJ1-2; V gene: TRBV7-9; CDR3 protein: CASSLEAGWGYTF; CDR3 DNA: TGTGCCAGCAGCTTAGAGGCAGGGTGGGGCTACACCTTC
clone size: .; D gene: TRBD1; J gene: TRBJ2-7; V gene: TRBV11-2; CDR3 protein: CASSFDRDSLRQYF; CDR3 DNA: TGTGCCAGCAGCTTCGACCGGGACAGCCTCAGGCAGTACTTC
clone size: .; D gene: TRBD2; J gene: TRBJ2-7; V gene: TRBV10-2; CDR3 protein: CASRPGTSGSSYEQYF; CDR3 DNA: TGCGCCAGCAGACCCGGGACTAGCGGGAGCTCCTACGAGCAGTACTTC
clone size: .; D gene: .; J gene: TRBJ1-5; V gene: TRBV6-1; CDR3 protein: CASSEATQANHQPQHF; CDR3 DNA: TGTGCCAGCAGTGAAGCGACACAGGCCAACCATCAGCCCCAGCATTTT
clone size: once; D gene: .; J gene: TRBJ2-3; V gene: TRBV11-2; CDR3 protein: CASSSLVFTDTQYF; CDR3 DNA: TGTGCCAGCAGCTCGCTAGTCTTCACAGATACGCAGTATTTT
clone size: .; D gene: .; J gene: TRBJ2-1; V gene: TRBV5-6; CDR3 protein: CASSLAEGSYNEQFF; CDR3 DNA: TGTGCCAGCAGTTTAGCGGAGGGCTCCTACAATGAGCAGTTCTTC
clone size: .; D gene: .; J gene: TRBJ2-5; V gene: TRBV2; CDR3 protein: CASSVDFQETQYF; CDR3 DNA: TGTGCCAGCAGTGTAGATTTTCAAGAGACCCAGTACTTC
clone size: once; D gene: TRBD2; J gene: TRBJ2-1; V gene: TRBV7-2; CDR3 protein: CASSTRTSGGFEQFF; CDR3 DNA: TGTGCCAGCAGCACCCGGACTAGCGGGGGGTTTGAGCAGTTCTTC
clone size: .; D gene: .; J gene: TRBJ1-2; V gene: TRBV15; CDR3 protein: CATSRMTGERRGYTF; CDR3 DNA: TGTGCCACCAGCCGGATGACGGGGGAAAGACGAGGCTACACCTTC
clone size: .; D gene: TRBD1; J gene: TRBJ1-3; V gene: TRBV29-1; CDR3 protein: CSVLDRTGNTIYF; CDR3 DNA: TGCAGCGTTTTGGACAGGACTGGAAACACCATATATTTT
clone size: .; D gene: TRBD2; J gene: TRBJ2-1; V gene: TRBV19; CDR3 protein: CASSMNSGGALYNEQFF; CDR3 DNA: TGTGCCAGTAGTATGAACAGCGGGGGGGCTCTCTACAATGAGCAGTTCTTC
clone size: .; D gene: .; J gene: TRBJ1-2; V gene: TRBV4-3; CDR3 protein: CASSQETATLGVYGYTF; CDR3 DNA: TGCGCCAGCAGCCAAGAAACGGCGACACTAGGTGTCTATGGCTACACCTTC
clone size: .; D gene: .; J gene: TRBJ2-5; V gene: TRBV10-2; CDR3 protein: CASLKGLQYQETQYF; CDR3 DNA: TGCGCCAGCCTAAAGGGGCTTCAGTACCAAGAGACCCAGTACTTC
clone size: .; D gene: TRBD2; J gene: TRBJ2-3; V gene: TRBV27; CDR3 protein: CASGPAPLAGVVDTQYF; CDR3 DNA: TGTGCCAGCGGCCCTGCCCCGCTAGCGGGGGTCGTAGATACGCAGTATTTT
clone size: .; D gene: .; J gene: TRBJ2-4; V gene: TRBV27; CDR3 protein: CASSLVGLPLAKNIQYF; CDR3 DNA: TGTGCCAGCAGTTTAGTGGGACTGCCCTTAGCCAAAAACATTCAGTACTTC
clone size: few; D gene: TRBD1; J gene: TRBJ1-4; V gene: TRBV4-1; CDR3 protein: CASSQTGTARNEKLFF; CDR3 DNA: TGCGCCAGCAGCCAAACCGGGACAGCGAGGAATGAAAAACTGTTTTTT
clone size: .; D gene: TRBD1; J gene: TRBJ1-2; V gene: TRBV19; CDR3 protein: CASSETGEGYGYTF; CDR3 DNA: TGTGCCAGTAGCGAGACAGGGGAAGGCTATGGCTACACCTTC
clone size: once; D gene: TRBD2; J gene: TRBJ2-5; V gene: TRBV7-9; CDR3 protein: CSSSLAGTSGSTGETQYF; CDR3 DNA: TGTTCCAGCAGCTTAGCTGGGACTAGCGGGAGTACGGGAGAGACCCAGTACTTC
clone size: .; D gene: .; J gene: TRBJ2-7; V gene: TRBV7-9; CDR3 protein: CASSTQGFDEQYF; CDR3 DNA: TGTGCCAGCAGCACCCAGGGGTTCGACGAGCAGTACTTC
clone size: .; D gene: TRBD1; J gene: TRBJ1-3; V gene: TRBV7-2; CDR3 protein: CASSLAQGAVSGNTIYF; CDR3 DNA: TGTGCCAGCAGCTTAGCCCAGGGGGCTGTATCTGGAAACACCATATATTTT
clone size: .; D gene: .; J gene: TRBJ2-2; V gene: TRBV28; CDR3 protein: CASSSSNTGELFF; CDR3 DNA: TGTGCCAGCAGTTCCTCGAACACCGGGGAGCTGTTTTTT
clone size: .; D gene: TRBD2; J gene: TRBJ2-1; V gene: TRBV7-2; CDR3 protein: CASSWGGTEQFF; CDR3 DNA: TGTGCCAGCAGCTGGGGGGGGACTGAGCAGTTCTTC
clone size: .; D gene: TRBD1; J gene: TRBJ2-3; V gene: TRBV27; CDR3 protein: CASSLYTGAGTDTQYF; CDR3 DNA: TGTGCCAGCAGTTTATATACAGGGGCAGGGACAGATACGCAGTATTTT
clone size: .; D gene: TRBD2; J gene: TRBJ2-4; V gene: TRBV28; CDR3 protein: CASSSMGTRDSLAKNIQYF; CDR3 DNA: TGTGCCAGCAGTTCCATGGGGACTAGGGATTCTCTAGCCAAAAACATTCAGTACTTC
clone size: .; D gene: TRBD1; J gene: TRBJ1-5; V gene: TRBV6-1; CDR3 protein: CASSAPGTANQPQHF; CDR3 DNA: TGTGCCAGCAGTGCCCCCGGGACAGCAAATCAGCCCCAGCATTTT
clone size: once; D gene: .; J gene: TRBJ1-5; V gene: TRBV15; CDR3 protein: CATSRDRGNSNQPQHF; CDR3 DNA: TGTGCCACCAGCAGAGATCGAGGAAATAGCAATCAGCCCCAGCATTTT
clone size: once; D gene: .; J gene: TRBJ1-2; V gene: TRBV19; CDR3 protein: CASTPRSAVNYGYTF; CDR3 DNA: TGTGCCAGTACCCCCCGGAGCGCGGTTAACTATGGCTACACCTTC